These 3 T cell receptor beta chains were all obtained from the same sample, sequenced in a study of T cell repertoires in cytomegalovirus infection. One entry per CDR3 protein, called by TCRdb with MiXCR from the reads. The table has some 180,000 distinct CDR3 sequences, roughly 17% seen once. The sequenced sample consisted of CD8+ T cells from PBMCs. These receptors all come from a human donor in good health (CMV status not recorded). Some clones in this sample may be carry-over from other donors' samples.

This chain uses TRBV4-1 with TRBJ2-2; D is uncertain. The CDR3 sequence is 13 residues long. Looked up from germline, CDR1 is MGHRA and CDR2 is YSYEKL. The V end was cut by 3 bases, the J end by 1 base, with 3 bases between. The chain's CDR3 is CASSQRNTGELFF. In DNA, the CDR3 is TGCGCCAGCAGCCAGCGGAACACCGGGGAGCTGTTTTTT.

This clonotype has just a few counts. This chain connects TRBV12-3 or TRBV12-4 to TRBJ2-2; 12 bases align to TRBD1. V lost 7 bases to trimming and J lost 5 bases; unmatched junction nucleotides: 2. This CDR3 spans 14 amino acids. The CDR3: CASTGQGATGELFF. For the CDR3, the DNA is TGTGCCAGCACGGGACAGGGGGCGACCGGGGAGCTGTTTTTT.

This clonotype was recorded a few times. The rearrangement links TRBV6-5 to TRBJ1-1; tentative D call: TRBD1 (5 bases). V was pared by 5 bases and J by 1 base, with 14 bases between. This CDR3 has 15 residues. CDR1 is MNHEY and CDR2 is SVGAGI in the germline V gene. The chain's CDR3 is CASSTPGTGNTEAFF. DNA for the CDR3: TGTGCCAGCAGTACTCCCGGGACGGGGAACACTGAAGCTTTCTTT.